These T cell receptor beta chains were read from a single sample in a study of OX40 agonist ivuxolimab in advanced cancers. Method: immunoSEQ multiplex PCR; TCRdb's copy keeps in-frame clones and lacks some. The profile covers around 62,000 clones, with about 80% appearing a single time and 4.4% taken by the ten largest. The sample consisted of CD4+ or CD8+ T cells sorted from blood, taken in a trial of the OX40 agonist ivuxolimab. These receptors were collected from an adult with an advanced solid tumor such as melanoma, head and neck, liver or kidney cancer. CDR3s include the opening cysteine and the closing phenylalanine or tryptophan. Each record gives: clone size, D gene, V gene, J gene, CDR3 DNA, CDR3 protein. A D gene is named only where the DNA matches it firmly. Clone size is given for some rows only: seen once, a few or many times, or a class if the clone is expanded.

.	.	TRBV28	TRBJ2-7	TGTGCCAGCAGTTTATTTGGCCAAGTCACCTACGAGCAGTACTTC	CASSLFGQVTYEQYF
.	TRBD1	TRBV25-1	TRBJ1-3	TGTGCCAGCATGGACAGGCTCCACTCTGGAAACACCATATATTTT	CASMDRLHSGNTIYF
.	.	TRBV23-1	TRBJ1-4	TGCGCCACTCCAGGTTCAACTAATGAAAAACTGTTTTTT	CATPGSTNEKLFF
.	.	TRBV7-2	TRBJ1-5	TGTGCCAGCAGCCGGGGGGGAGGCAATCAGCCCCAGCATTTT	CASSRGGGNQPQHF
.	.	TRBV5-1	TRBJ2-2	TGCGCCAGCAGCACCTCGGTAGCAGGGCAGACCGGGGAGCTGTTTTTT	CASSTSVAGQTGELFF
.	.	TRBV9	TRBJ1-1	TGTGCCAGCAGCGTAGGGGCGGGGAGGCAGAACACTGAAGCTTTCTTT	CASSVGAGRQNTEAFF
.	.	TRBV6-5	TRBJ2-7	TGTGCCAGCAATAATGTGGGGAGCTCCTACGAGCAGTACTTC	CASNNVGSSYEQYF
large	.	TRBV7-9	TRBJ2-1	TGTGCCAGCAGCTTTGGTCAGGGAGACGTAAATGAGCAGTTCTTC	CASSFGQGDVNEQFF
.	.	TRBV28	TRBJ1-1	TGTGCCAGCAGTTTTGTAGTAAACACTGAAGCTTTCTTT	CASSFVVNTEAFF
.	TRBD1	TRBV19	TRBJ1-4	TGTGCCAGTAGTTCCCCCGGAGGGACAGGGCCAAATGAAAAACTGTTTTTT	CASSSPGGTGPNEKLFF
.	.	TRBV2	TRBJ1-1	TGTGCCAGCAGTGAAATAGGCCACCTGAACACTGAAGCTTTCTTT	CASSEIGHLNTEAFF
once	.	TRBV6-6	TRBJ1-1	TGTGCCAGCAGCACCCGACAGGCCCTGAACACTGAAGCTTTCTTT	CASSTRQALNTEAFF
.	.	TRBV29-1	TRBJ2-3	TGCAGCGTTGGAGGGGGAGGGCGGGTTAACCAAGATACGCAGTATTTT	CSVGGGGRVNQDTQYF
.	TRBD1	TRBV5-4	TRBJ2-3	TGTGCCAGCAGAATGACAGGGGGTACTGGAGATACGCAGTATTTT	CASRMTGGTGDTQYF
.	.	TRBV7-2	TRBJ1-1	TGTGCCAGCAGCTTAGGCACCGCCGGAGCTTTCTTT	CASSLGTAGAFF
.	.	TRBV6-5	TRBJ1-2	TGTGCCAGCAGGGCGGGGTCTGAGGGCTACACCTTC	CASRAGSEGYTF